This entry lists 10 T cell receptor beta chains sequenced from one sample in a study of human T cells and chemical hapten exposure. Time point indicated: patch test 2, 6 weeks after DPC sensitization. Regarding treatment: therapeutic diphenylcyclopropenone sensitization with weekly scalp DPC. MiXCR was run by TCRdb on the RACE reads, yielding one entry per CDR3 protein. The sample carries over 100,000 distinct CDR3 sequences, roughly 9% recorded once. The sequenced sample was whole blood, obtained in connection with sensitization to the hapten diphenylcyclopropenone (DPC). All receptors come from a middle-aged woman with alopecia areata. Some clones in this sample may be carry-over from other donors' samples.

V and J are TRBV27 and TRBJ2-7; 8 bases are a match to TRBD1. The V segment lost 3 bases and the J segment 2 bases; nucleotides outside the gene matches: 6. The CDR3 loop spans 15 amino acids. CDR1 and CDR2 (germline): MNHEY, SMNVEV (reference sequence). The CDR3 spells CASSFFPGGPYEQYF. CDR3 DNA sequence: TGTGCCAGCAGTTTTTTCCCAGGGGGCCCCTACGAGCAGTACTTC.

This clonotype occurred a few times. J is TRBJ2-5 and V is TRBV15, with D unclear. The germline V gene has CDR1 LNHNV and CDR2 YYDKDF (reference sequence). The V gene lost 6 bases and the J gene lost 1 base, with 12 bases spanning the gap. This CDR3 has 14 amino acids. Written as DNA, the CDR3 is TGTGCCACCAGTCAGGCAGGCTTCCAAGAGACCCAGTACTTC. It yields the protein CATSQAGFQETQYF.

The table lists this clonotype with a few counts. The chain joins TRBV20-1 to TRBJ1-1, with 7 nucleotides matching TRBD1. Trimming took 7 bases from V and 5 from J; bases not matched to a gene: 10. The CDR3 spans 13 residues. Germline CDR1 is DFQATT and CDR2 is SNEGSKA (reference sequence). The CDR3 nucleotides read TGCAGTGGTCCCAACAGGGGAAGGACTGAAGCTTTCTTT. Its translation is CSGPNRGRTEAFF.

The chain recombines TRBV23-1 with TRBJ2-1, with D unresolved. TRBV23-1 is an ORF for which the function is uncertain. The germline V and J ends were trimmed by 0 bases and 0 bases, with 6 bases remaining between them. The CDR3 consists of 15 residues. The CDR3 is CASSQSGFSYNEQFF. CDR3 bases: TGCGCCAGCAGTCAATCAGGGTTCTCCTACAATGAGCAGTTCTTC.

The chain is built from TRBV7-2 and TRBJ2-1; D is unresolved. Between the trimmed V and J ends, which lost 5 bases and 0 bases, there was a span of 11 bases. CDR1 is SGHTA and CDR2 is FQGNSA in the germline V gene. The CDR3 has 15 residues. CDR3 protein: CASSRPEGSYNEQFF. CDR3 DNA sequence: TGTGCCAGCAGCCGCCCAGAAGGCTCCTACAATGAGCAGTTCTTC.

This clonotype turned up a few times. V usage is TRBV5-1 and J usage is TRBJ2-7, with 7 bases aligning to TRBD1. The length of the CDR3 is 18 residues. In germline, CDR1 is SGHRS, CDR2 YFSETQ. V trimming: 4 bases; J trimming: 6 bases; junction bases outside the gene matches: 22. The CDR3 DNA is TGCGCCAGCAGCCGGGGCTTGGCTTCCGGGACAGTGTGGCCCGAGCAGTACTTC. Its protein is CASSRGLASGTVWPEQYF. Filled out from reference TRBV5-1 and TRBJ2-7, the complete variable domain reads KAGVTQTPRYLIKTRGQQVTLSCSPISGHRSVSWYQQTPGQGLQFLFEYFSETQRNKGNFPGRFSGRQFSNSRSEMNVSTLELGDSALYLCASSRGLASGTVWPEQYFGPGTRLTVT.

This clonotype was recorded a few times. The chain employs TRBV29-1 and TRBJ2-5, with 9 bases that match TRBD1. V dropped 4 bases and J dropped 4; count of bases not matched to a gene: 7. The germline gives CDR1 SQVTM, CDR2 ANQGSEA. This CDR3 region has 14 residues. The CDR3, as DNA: TGCAGCGTTGGTGGGACAGGGCGTATAGAGACCCAGTACTTC. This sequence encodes CSVGGTGRIETQYF.

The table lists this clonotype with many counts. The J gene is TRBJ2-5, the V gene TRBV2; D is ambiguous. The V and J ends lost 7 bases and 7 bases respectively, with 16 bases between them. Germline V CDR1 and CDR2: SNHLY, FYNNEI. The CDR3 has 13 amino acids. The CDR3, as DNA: TGTGCCAGCATTTTTGATGGGTTGAGGACCCAGTACTTC. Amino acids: CASIFDGLRTQYF.

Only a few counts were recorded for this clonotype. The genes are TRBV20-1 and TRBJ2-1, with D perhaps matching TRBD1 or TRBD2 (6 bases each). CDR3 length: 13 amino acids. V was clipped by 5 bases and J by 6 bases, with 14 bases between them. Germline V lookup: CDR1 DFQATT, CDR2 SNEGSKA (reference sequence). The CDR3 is CSAVWGASNEQFF. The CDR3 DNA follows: TGCAGTGCTGTGTGGGGGGCCAGCAATGAGCAGTTCTTC.

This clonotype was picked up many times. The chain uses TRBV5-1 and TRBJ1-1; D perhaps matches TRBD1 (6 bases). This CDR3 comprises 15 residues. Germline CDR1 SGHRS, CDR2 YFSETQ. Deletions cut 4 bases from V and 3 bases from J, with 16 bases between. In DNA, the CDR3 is TGCGCCAGCAGCGCCCGGACAGACCTATACACTGAAGCTTTCTTT. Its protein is CASSARTDLYTEAFF.